This TCR beta chain was sequenced for a study of blood T cells in healthy people across ages. This clonotype was detected a few times. V was shortened by 5 bases and J by 7 bases, with 15 bases between the two germline ends. This CDR3 region has 13 residues. For the second PCR, which ran for roughly 6 to 12 cycles, a sample-barcoded 5' primer and a J-beta primer mix were used. TCRdb redid the calling of the 5' RACE reads with MiXCR, one entry per CDR3 protein. Altogether over 1.5 million distinct CDR3 sequences are present, 40% to 55% being singletons, with the ten largest covering around 2.1%. The source material was blood. The V call is TRBV12-3 or TRBV12-4, the J call TRBJ2-7; D is perhaps TRBD1 (6 bases). The TCR sequence derives from a woman in her thirties or forties in good health. In DNA, the CDR3 is TGTGCCAGCAGTCTACGGAGACAGGATGAGCAGTACTTC. Translating it yields CASSLRRQDEQYF.